The rows below give T cell receptor beta chains drawn from one sample of a study of blood T cell repertoires in COVID-19. The repertoire was sequenced with immunoSEQ multiplex PCR; TCRdb's copy has only in-frame clones and lacks some. The table lists 95,000 to 150,000 clones, approximately 90% of them singletons. Sequencing was performed on peripheral blood. These receptors originate from a woman aged 50 to 60 with acute or convalescent COVID-19. Each CDR3 is given with its conserved first and last residue. Each record gives: CDR3 protein, CDR3 DNA, D gene, V gene, J gene, clone size. The D gene is left open where the match is weak. Some rows mark clone size as missing; the rest say once, few, many or name a class of expanded clone.

CDR3: CASSLGQTFYEQYF; DNA: TGTGCCAGCAGCTTGGGACAGACATTCTACGAGCAGTACTTC; D: TRBD1; V: TRBV11-2; J: TRBJ2-7; size: NA
CDR3: CSASLGGRARTGELFF; DNA: TGCAGTGCTAGTCTGGGCGGGAGGGCCAGGACCGGGGAGCTGTTTTTT; D: TRBD2; V: TRBV20-1; J: TRBJ2-2; size: NA
CDR3: CAWNPGGARLNQPQHF; DNA: TGTGCCTGGAACCCCGGAGGGGCGAGGCTCAATCAGCCCCAGCATTTT; D: NA; V: TRBV30; J: TRBJ1-5; size: NA
CDR3: CASSFTGTGANVLTF; DNA: TGTGCCAGCAGCTTCACAGGGACTGGGGCCAACGTCCTGACTTTC; D: NA; V: TRBV7-2; J: TRBJ2-6; size: NA
CDR3: CASSPGVSSYEQYF; DNA: TGTGCCAGCAGTCCCGGGGTTTCGTCCTACGAGCAGTACTTC; D: NA; V: TRBV7-3; J: TRBJ2-7; size: NA
CDR3: CASSYSVIYGGTEAFF; DNA: TGTGCCAGCAGTTACTCCGTTATCTATGGCGGCACTGAAGCTTTCTTT; D: NA; V: TRBV6-2/TRBV6-3; J: TRBJ1-1; size: NA
CDR3: CASSWGSSGSSYNEQFF; DNA: TGCGCCAGCAGCTGGGGCAGTAGCGGGAGCTCCTACAATGAGCAGTTCTTC; D: TRBD2; V: TRBV5-1; J: TRBJ2-1; size: NA
CDR3: CSVDRGGTDTQYF; DNA: TGCAGCGTTGACCGGGGGGGCACAGATACGCAGTATTTT; D: TRBD2; V: TRBV29-1; J: TRBJ2-3; size: NA
CDR3: CASSLAGRGQPQHF; DNA: TGTGCCAGCAGCTTGGCGGGGAGGGGCCAGCCCCAGCATTTT; D: NA; V: TRBV5-8; J: TRBJ1-5; size: NA
CDR3: CASSQVTVMNTEAFF; DNA: TGCGCCAGCAGCCAAGTAACAGTGATGAACACTGAAGCTTTCTTT; D: NA; V: TRBV4-1; J: TRBJ1-1; size: NA
CDR3: CASSRTSGGVYNEQFF; DNA: TGTGCCAGCAGCCGAACTAGCGGGGGAGTATACAATGAGCAGTTCTTC; D: TRBD2; V: TRBV14; J: TRBJ2-1; size: NA
CDR3: CASSLSGAFGNEQFF; DNA: TGTGCCAGCAGCCTCAGCGGGGCATTCGGAAATGAGCAGTTCTTC; D: TRBD2; V: TRBV7-2; J: TRBJ2-1; size: NA
CDR3: CASSLDSGRGEQYF; DNA: TGTGCCAGCAGCTTAGATAGCGGGAGGGGCGAGCAGTACTTC; D: TRBD2; V: TRBV7-2; J: TRBJ2-7; size: NA
CDR3: CSVEDPLAGGLDEQFF; DNA: TGCAGCGTTGAAGACCCCCTAGCGGGCGGTTTGGATGAGCAGTTCTTC; D: TRBD2; V: TRBV29-1; J: TRBJ2-1; size: NA
CDR3: CASSARRGGGNEQFF; DNA: TGTGCCAGCAGTGCGCGTCGGGGGGGCGGTAATGAGCAGTTCTTC; D: TRBD2; V: TRBV2; J: TRBJ2-1; size: NA
CDR3: CSASGGEGSPLHF; DNA: TGCAGTGCTAGTGGGGGCGAAGGTTCACCCCTCCACTTT; D: NA; V: TRBV20-1; J: TRBJ1-6; size: NA
CDR3: CASSLEAGGGREQYF; DNA: TGCGCCAGCAGCTTGGAGGCGGGAGGTGGTAGGGAGCAGTACTTC; D: TRBD2; V: TRBV5-1; J: TRBJ2-7; size: NA
CDR3: CASSIDPDRGKSGANVLTF; DNA: TGTGCCAGTAGTATAGACCCGGACAGGGGTAAGTCTGGGGCCAACGTCCTGACTTTC; D: TRBD1; V: TRBV19; J: TRBJ2-6; size: NA
CDR3: CASSPGDRGETQYF; DNA: TGTGCCAGCTCACCAGGGGACAGAGGGGAGACCCAGTACTTC; D: TRBD1; V: TRBV18; J: TRBJ2-5; size: NA
CDR3: CSARQETQYF; DNA: TGCAGTGCCAGGCAAGAGACCCAGTACTTC; D: NA; V: TRBV20-1; J: TRBJ2-5; size: NA
CDR3: CASSVAGGGKETQYF; DNA: TGTGCCAGCAGCGTAGCGGGCGGGGGGAAAGAGACCCAGTACTTC; D: TRBD2; V: TRBV9; J: TRBJ2-5; size: NA
CDR3: CAINREYQETQYF; DNA: TGTGCCATCAACAGAGAGTACCAAGAGACCCAGTACTTC; D: NA; V: TRBV10-3; J: TRBJ2-5; size: NA
CDR3: CANSRDRGMNTEAFF; DNA: TGTGCCAACAGCCGGGACAGGGGAATGAACACTGAAGCTTTCTTT; D: TRBD1; V: TRBV10-3; J: TRBJ1-1; size: NA
CDR3: CASSIGTPNTEAFF; DNA: TGCGCCAGCAGCATTGGGACACCCAACACTGAAGCTTTCTTT; D: NA; V: TRBV10-1; J: TRBJ1-1; size: NA
CDR3: CASSSRRGWAEAFF; DNA: TGTGCCAGCAGCTCGCGTCGGGGATGGGCTGAAGCTTTCTTT; D: NA; V: TRBV5-6; J: TRBJ1-1; size: NA
CDR3: CAWSVGQRNQPQHF; DNA: TGTGCCTGGAGTGTGGGACAGCGAAATCAGCCCCAGCATTTT; D: TRBD1; V: TRBV30; J: TRBJ1-5; size: few
CDR3: CASTDNYSNQPQHF; DNA: TGTGCCAGTACGGACAATTATAGCAATCAGCCCCAGCATTTT; D: NA; V: TRBV19; J: TRBJ1-5; size: once
CDR3: CAGGDYNEQFF; DNA: TGTGCCGGGGGGGACTACAATGAGCAGTTCTTC; D: TRBD2; V: TRBV19; J: TRBJ2-1; size: NA
CDR3: CAIKTGEGEETQYF; DNA: TGTGCCATCAAAACAGGGGAAGGTGAAGAGACCCAGTACTTC; D: TRBD1; V: TRBV10-3; J: TRBJ2-5; size: NA
CDR3: CASSELGAGNEKLFF; DNA: TGTGCCAGCAGTGAATTGGGGGCGGGTAATGAAAAACTGTTTTTT; D: NA; V: TRBV6-1; J: TRBJ1-4; size: NA
CDR3: CASSGSGAGNQPQHF; DNA: TGTGCCAGCAGCGGATCAGGGGCGGGCAATCAGCCCCAGCATTTT; D: NA; V: TRBV6-6; J: TRBJ1-5; size: NA
CDR3: CASSLVGPYEQYF; DNA: TGTGCCAGCAGTTTAGTGGGGCCCTACGAGCAGTACTTC; D: NA; V: TRBV12-3/TRBV12-4; J: TRBJ2-7; size: NA
CDR3: CASSAYRGDGYTF; DNA: TGTGCCAGCAGCGCATACAGGGGCGATGGCTACACCTTC; D: TRBD1; V: TRBV9; J: TRBJ1-2; size: NA
CDR3: CASSLGQGTIFGHTF; DNA: TGTGCCAGCAGCTTGGGTCAGGGGACGATCTTCGGCCACACCTTC; D: NA; V: TRBV5-5; J: TRBJ1-2; size: NA
CDR3: CASSFTGGNTEAFF; DNA: TGTGCCAGCAGCTTCACAGGGGGGAACACTGAAGCTTTCTTT; D: TRBD1; V: TRBV11-2; J: TRBJ1-1; size: once
CDR3: CAIRDRVLEELFF; DNA: TGTGCCATCAGAGACAGGGTTCTTGAGGAGCTGTTTTTT; D: TRBD1; V: TRBV10-3; J: TRBJ2-2; size: NA
CDR3: CASSPLGATNEKLFF; DNA: TGTGCCAGCAGTCCCCTTGGGGCGACGAATGAAAAACTGTTTTTT; D: NA; V: TRBV27; J: TRBJ1-4; size: NA
CDR3: CAWSVQVQDTQYF; DNA: TGTGCCTGGAGTGTACAGGTACAAGATACGCAGTATTTT; D: NA; V: TRBV30; J: TRBJ2-3; size: NA
CDR3: CASSVAAGQPGYTF; DNA: TGTGCCAGCAGCGTCGCGGCCGGACAGCCTGGCTACACCTTC; D: NA; V: TRBV13; J: TRBJ1-2; size: NA
CDR3: CATSDSRVYEDGYTF; DNA: TGTGCCACCAGTGACTCCAGGGTGTATGAAGATGGCTACACCTTC; D: NA; V: TRBV24-1; J: TRBJ1-2; size: NA
CDR3: CASSPRGSYEQYF; DNA: TGTGCCAGCAGCCCCAGGGGATCCTACGAGCAGTACTTC; D: NA; V: TRBV27; J: TRBJ2-7; size: NA
CDR3: CASSSQGSGELFF; DNA: TGTGCCAGCAGTTCTCAGGGTTCCGGGGAGCTGTTTTTT; D: NA; V: TRBV12-3/TRBV12-4; J: TRBJ2-2; size: NA
CDR3: CASSPNELTRNQPQHF; DNA: TGTGCCAGCTCACCCAACGAATTGACAAGAAATCAGCCCCAGCATTTT; D: NA; V: TRBV18; J: TRBJ1-5; size: NA
CDR3: CASSYPGGPSGISTDTQYF; DNA: TGTGCCAGCAGTTACCCCGGGGGGCCCTCAGGGATTAGCACAGATACGCAGTATTTT; D: NA; V: TRBV6-2/TRBV6-3; J: TRBJ2-3; size: NA
CDR3: CASNIYNEQFF; DNA: TGTGCCAGCAACATTTACAATGAGCAGTTCTTC; D: NA; V: TRBV7-2; J: TRBJ2-1; size: NA
CDR3: CASSPRFRTGGFEQFF; DNA: TGTGCCAGCAGCCCGCGTTTTCGGACAGGGGGTTTTGAGCAGTTCTTC; D: TRBD1; V: TRBV7-6; J: TRBJ2-1; size: NA
CDR3: CASSSAGTSGSTEQFF; DNA: TGTGCCAGCAGCTCAGCGGGGACTAGCGGGAGTACTGAGCAGTTCTTC; D: TRBD2; V: TRBV27; J: TRBJ2-1; size: NA
CDR3: CASSPDRNRDTQYF; DNA: TGTGCCAGCAGCCCCGACAGGAACAGAGATACGCAGTATTTT; D: NA; V: TRBV7-8; J: TRBJ2-3; size: NA
CDR3: CASSPAPGQGFDTQYF; DNA: TGTGCCAGCTCACCGGCACCGGGACAGGGTTTTGATACGCAGTATTTT; D: TRBD1; V: TRBV18; J: TRBJ2-3; size: NA
CDR3: CASSFGRENQPQHF; DNA: TGTGCCAGCAGTTTCGGGAGGGAAAATCAGCCCCAGCATTTT; D: NA; V: TRBV6-7; J: TRBJ1-5; size: NA
CDR3: CAWRRSSYNEQFF; DNA: TGTGCCTGGAGACGGTCGAGCTACAATGAGCAGTTCTTC; D: NA; V: TRBV30; J: TRBJ2-1; size: NA
CDR3: CAWRAHGGGEWSQPQHF; DNA: TGTGCCTGGAGGGCGCATGGGGGGGGCGAATGGAGTCAGCCCCAGCATTTT; D: NA; V: TRBV30; J: TRBJ1-5; size: NA
CDR3: CASSLGTLGEQYF; DNA: TGTGCCAGCAGCTTAGGGACTTTGGGGGAGCAGTACTTC; D: NA; V: TRBV7-9; J: TRBJ2-7; size: NA